These 21 T cell receptor beta chains came from one sample sequenced in a study of T cells after yellow fever vaccination. Using its own MiXCR run on the 5' RACE reads, TCRdb lists one record per CDR3 protein. Here the sample spans more than 350,000 distinct CDR3 sequences, 9.5% to 13% being singletons. This material consisted of PBMCs, taken on the day of the first yellow fever vaccination. Every receptor here comes from a man between 18 and 29 years old who received the YFV17D yellow fever vaccine.

This clonotype was found many times. This sequence joins TRBV6-5 and TRBJ1-2, with D possibly being TRBD1 (6 bases). V lost 0 bases to trimming and J lost 4 bases, with 12 bases between them. Germline V gives CDR1 MNHEY, CDR2 SVGAGI. The CDR3 totals 15 residues. The CDR3 reads CASSYSGGGGYGYTF. CDR3 bases: TGTGCCAGCAGTTACTCTGGGGGCGGGGGCTATGGCTACACCTTC.

This rearrangement joins TRBV6-5 to TRBJ1-2, with 7 bases identical to TRBD1. The germline V gene has CDR1 MNHEY and CDR2 SVGAGI. This CDR3 contains 16 residues. V dropped 0 bases and J dropped 4; count of bases not matched to a gene: 8. This CDR3 is CASSYSLQGPGYGYTF. CDR3 in DNA: TGTGCCAGCAGTTACTCACTACAGGGGCCGGGCTATGGCTACACCTTC.

The chain has TRBV9 and TRBJ1-1; possible D gene TRBD1, 5 bases. The CDR3 loop spans 14 amino acids. From germline, CDR1 is SGDLS and CDR2 YYNGEE. V gave up 0 bases and J gave up 4 bases, with 10 bases separating them. In nucleotides, the CDR3 is TGTGCCAGCAGCGTAGGGGCAGGGCCCACTGAAGCTTTCTTT. It is translated as CASSVGAGPTEAFF.

Remarks on this clonotype: At one of its ends the junction is not consistent with the germline gene, which may arise from a read error. This chain joins TRBV6-5 and TRBJ2-1; possible D gene TRBD1, 6 bases. The germline V gene encodes CDR1 MNHEY and CDR2 SVGAGI. The CDR3 is made up of 16 amino acids. The CDR3 nucleotides read TGTGCCAGCAGGTACTCTGCCCAGGGGCATGTGAATGAGCAGTTCTTC. Translation gives CASRYSAQGHVNEQFF.

CDR3 residues: CASSLPPYEGHPYGYTF. As DNA, the CDR3 is TGTGCCAGCAGCTTACCACCATACGAGGGACACCCCTATGGCTACACCTTC. V gene TRBV7-9 combines with J gene TRBJ1-2; a possible D gene is TRBD1 (6 bases). The CDR3 has 17 amino acids. V lost 2 bases to trimming and J lost 4 bases, with 20 bases between them. In germline, CDR1 is SEHNR, CDR2 FQNEAQ (reference sequence).

The CDR3 nucleotides read TGCAGTGCTAGAAGCTTTCCTAACTATGGCTACACCTTC. Its protein product is CSARSFPNYGYTF. The chain employs TRBV20-1 and TRBJ1-2; D unresolved. CDR3 length: 13 amino acids. Trimming removed 2 bases from V and 0 bases from J, with 7 bases in between. Germline V gene lookup returns CDR1 DFQATT and CDR2 SNEGSKA (reference sequence).

This clonotype has just a few counts. The CDR3 region has the DNA TGTGCCAGCAACCGTAGGCTCTCCGGGGCCAACGTCCTGACTTTC. It is translated as CASNRRLSGANVLTF. The V and J genes are TRBV9 and TRBJ2-6; D is unresolved. The germline V and J ends were trimmed by 6 bases and 4 bases, with 14 bases remaining between them. This CDR3 is built from 15 residues. Germline loops: CDR1 SGDLS, CDR2 YYNGEE.

CDR3 in amino acids: CASSFRVDTQYF. The CDR3 DNA is TGTGCCAGCAGTTTTCGTGTCGATACGCAGTATTTT. The chain uses TRBV12-3 or TRBV12-4 and TRBJ2-3; D gene unclear. Trimming removed 3 bases from V and 6 bases from J, with 7 bases in between. The CDR3 sequence is 12 residues long.

In this sample, this clonotype turned up once. This chain uses TRBV4-3 with TRBJ2-1, with 8 bases lining up with TRBD2. Germline V lookup: CDR1 LGHNA, CDR2 YSLEER. Germline trimming cut 7 bases from V and 4 bases from J; bases unmatched to any gene: 6. This CDR3 spans 14 amino acids. The CDR3 here is CASIQGLEYNEQFF. The CDR3 nucleotides are TGCGCCAGCATCCAGGGACTAGAATACAATGAGCAGTTCTTC.

The chain joins TRBV12-3 or TRBV12-4 to TRBJ1-5, with D unresolved. Trimming removed 7 bases at V and 5 bases at J, with 9 bases between. The CDR3 is made up of 12 amino acids. CDR3 sequence reads: CASTSGDQPQHF. The CDR3 nucleotides read TGTGCCAGCACCTCGGGAGATCAGCCCCAGCATTTT.

V and J are TRBV18 and TRBJ2-7; 8 nucleotides line up with TRBD1. The junction had 11 bases not matched to a gene; V was cut back by 3 bases and J by 1 base. The CDR3 has 17 amino acids. Per germline, CDR1 KGHSH and CDR2 LQKENI. The CDR3 spells CASSPVGPGTGSYEQYF. In DNA form, the CDR3 reads TGTGCCAGCTCACCGGTGGGGCCCGGGACAGGTTCCTACGAGCAGTACTTC.

This clonotype has a handful of counts. The chain uses TRBV25-1 and TRBJ1-6; D perhaps matches TRBD1 (6 bases). The CDR3 consists of 15 residues. Trimming pared 1 base from V and 8 bases from J, leaving 12 bases between. Germline-derived CDR1 and CDR2 are MGHDK and SYGVNS. The chain's CDR3 is CASSESPRGHSPLHF. CDR3 sequence (DNA): TGTGCCAGCAGTGAATCCCCCCGGGGGCATTCACCCCTCCACTTT. Full variable domain (remainder filled in from reference TRBV25-1 and TRBJ1-6): EADIYQTPRYLVIGTGKKITLECSQTMGHDKMYWYQQDPGMELHLIHYSYGVNSTEKGDLSSESTVSRIRTEHFPLTLESARPSHTSQYLCASSESPRGHSPLHFGNGTRLTVT.

This clonotype was counted a few times. The chain links TRBV20-1 to TRBJ2-3; the match to TRBD2 covers 9 bases. Germline-derived CDR1 and CDR2 are DFQATT and SNEGSKA (reference sequence). CDR3 length: 14 residues. V dropped 5 bases and J dropped 6; count of bases not matched to a gene: 9. The CDR3: CSAGGGGAFDTQYF. DNA for the CDR3: TGCAGTGCTGGGGGCGGGGGGGCCTTCGATACGCAGTATTTT.

J is TRBJ2-3 and V is TRBV5-6; D uncertain. With 1 base removed from V and 2 bases from J, the gap between germline ends came to 5 bases. Per germline, CDR1 SGHDT and CDR2 YYEEEE. The CDR3 sequence is 13 residues long. CDR3 sequence (DNA): TGTGCCAGCAGCTTGTATAACACAGATACGCAGTATTTT. This gives the protein CASSLYNTDTQYF.

This clonotype was found a few times. The chain uses TRBV11-2 and TRBJ1-2, with a tentative D call TRBD1 (6 bases). The ends were cut back, 6 bases at V and 3 bases at J, with 17 bases in the middle. This CDR3 region has 15 residues. Per the germline V gene, CDR1 is SGHAT and CDR2 is FQNNGV. CDR3 sequence reads: CASRLNRVGYYGYTF. For the CDR3, the DNA is TGTGCCAGCAGGCTCAACAGGGTTGGGTACTATGGCTACACCTTC.

The V and J genes are TRBV20-1 and TRBJ1-1; no definite D call. Germline V gives CDR1 DFQATT, CDR2 SNEGSKA (reference sequence). This CDR3 has 15 amino acids. The V gene lost 6 bases and the J gene lost 0 bases, with 17 bases spanning the gap. The CDR3 region has the DNA TGCAGTGCCCTTCTAGTGGACGGGGTGAACACTGAAGCTTTCTTT. This gives the protein CSALLVDGVNTEAFF.

CDR3 sequence (DNA): TGTGCCAGCAGCCCGGACAGGGGGGTAGCGGGGGGGCCGAATGAGCAGTTCTTC. Its protein product is CASSPDRGVAGGPNEQFF. The J gene is TRBJ2-1, the V gene TRBV11-1; a possible D gene is TRBD2 (11 bases). The CDR3 contains 18 residues. V lost 5 bases and J lost 7, with 27 bases in between. Germline CDR1 and CDR2: SGHAT and FQDESV (reference sequence).

The J gene is TRBJ1-5, the V gene TRBV7-9; D perhaps matches TRBD1 (5 bases). The CDR3 has 12 amino acids. V lost 4 bases and J 6 bases, leaving 7 bases between the germline ends. CDR1 and CDR2 (germline): SEHNR, FQNEAQ (reference sequence). In nucleotides, the CDR3 is TGTGCCAGCAGCTGGGGGAGTCAGCCCCAGCATTTT. It encodes CASSWGSQPQHF.

This clonotype was recorded a few times. In DNA, the CDR3 is TGTGCCAGCAGCGTAGATGGAAGGGTCAATGAGCAGTTCTTC. Translation: CASSVDGRVNEQFF. V gene TRBV9 combines with J gene TRBJ2-1; no definite D call. The V gene lost 0 bases and the J gene lost 6 bases, with 10 bases spanning the gap. The CDR3 sequence is 14 residues long. Germline CDR1 and CDR2: SGDLS and YYNGEE.

The chain uses TRBV5-1 and TRBJ2-3; the match to TRBD2 covers 8 bases. V trimming: 0 bases; J trimming: 2 bases; junction bases outside the gene matches: 2. Per the germline V gene, CDR1 is SGHRS and CDR2 is YFSETQ. The CDR3 loop spans 15 amino acids. CDR3 in amino acids: CASSLVTSDTDTQYF. CDR3 DNA sequence: TGCGCCAGCAGCTTGGTGACTAGCGACACAGATACGCAGTATTTT.

The V call is TRBV4-2, the J call TRBJ2-1; tentatively, D is TRBD2 (6 bases). CDR3 length: 17 residues. CDR1 and CDR2 (germline): LGHNA, YNFKEQ. Trimming shortened V by 0 bases and J by 9 bases, and 21 bases separated the two germline ends. CDR3 residues: CASSQDETGLRDGEQFF. For the CDR3, the DNA is TGTGCCAGCAGCCAAGATGAAACGGGACTCAGGGACGGTGAGCAGTTCTTC.